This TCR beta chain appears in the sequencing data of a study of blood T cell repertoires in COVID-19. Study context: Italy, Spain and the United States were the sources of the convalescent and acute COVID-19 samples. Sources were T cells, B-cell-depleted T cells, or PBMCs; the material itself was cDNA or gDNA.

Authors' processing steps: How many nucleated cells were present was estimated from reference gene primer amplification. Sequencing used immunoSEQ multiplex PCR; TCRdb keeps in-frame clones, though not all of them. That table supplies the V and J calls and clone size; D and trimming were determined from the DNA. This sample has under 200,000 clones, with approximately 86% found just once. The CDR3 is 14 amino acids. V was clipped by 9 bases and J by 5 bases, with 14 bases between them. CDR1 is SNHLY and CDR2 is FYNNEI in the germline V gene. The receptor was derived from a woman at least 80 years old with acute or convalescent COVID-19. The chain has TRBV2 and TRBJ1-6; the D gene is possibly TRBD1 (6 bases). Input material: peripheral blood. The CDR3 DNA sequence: TGTGCCAGTATCGGGGGGCCCAATAATTCACCCCTCCACTTT. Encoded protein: CASIGGPNNSPLHF.